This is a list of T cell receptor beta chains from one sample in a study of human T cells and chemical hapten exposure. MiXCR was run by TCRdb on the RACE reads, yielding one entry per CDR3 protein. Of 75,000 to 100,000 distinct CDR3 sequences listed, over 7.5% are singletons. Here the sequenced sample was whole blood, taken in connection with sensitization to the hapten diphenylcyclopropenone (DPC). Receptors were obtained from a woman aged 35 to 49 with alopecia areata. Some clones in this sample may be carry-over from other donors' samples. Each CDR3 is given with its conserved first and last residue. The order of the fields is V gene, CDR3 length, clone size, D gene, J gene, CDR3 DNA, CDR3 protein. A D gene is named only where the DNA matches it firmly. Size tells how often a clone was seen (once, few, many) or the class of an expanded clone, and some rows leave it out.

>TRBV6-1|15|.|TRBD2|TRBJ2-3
TGTGCCAGCAGGGGGCTAGCGGGAGGGCCAGATACGCAGTATTTT
CASRGLAGGPDTQYF
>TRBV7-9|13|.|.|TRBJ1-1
TGTGCCAGCAGCTCCAACCAGAACACTGAAGCTTTCTTT
CASSSNQNTEAFF
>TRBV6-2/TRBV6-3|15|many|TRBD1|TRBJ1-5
TGTGCCAGCAGTCCACAGGGGGAAGGCAATCAGCCCCAGCATTTT
CASSPQGEGNQPQHF
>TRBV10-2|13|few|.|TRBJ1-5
TGCGCCAGCAGTGAGTCCCTCTTCCAGCCCCAGCATTTT
CASSESLFQPQHF
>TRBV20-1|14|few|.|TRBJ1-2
TGCAGTGCCGGTCCGGGAGGGGCAGGCGATGGCTACACCTTC
CSAGPGGAGDGYTF
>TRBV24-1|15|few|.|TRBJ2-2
TGTGCCACCAGTGATTTCGATGGGGGGAACGGGGAGCTGTTTTTT
CATSDFDGGNGELFF
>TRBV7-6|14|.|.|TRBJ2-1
TGTGCCAGCAGCCCGGGCTGGGGGGATGGTGAGCAGTTCTTC
CASSPGWGDGEQFF
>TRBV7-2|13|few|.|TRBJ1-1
TGTGCCAGCAGCCCGGGGGGGAGGACTGAAGCTTTCTTT
CASSPGGRTEAFF
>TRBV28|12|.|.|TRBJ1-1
TGTGCCAGCAGTGAGACAGCGATTGAAGCTTTCTTT
CASSETAIEAFF
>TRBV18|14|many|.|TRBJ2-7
TGTGCCAGCTCACCACGGGGCCAGGAGGGTGAGCAGTACTTC
CASSPRGQEGEQYF
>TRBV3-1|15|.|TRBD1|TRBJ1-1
TGTGCCAGCAGCCAAGTCCTCGGACAGGGGACGAGGGCTTTCTTT
CASSQVLGQGTRAFF
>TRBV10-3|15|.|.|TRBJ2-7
TGTGCCATCAGTGAGTCCGAACAGTTCTCCTACGAGCAGTACTTC
CAISESEQFSYEQYF
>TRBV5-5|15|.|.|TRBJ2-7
TGTGCCAGCAGTTCCCGGGTCAAACCGTCCTACGAGCAGTACTTC
CASSSRVKPSYEQYF
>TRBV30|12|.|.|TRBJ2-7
TGTGCCTGGAGCCCCGGGACCTACGAGCAGTACTTC
CAWSPGTYEQYF
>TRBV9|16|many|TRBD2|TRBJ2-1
TGTGCCAGCAGCGTAGATGGCGGGAGCTCCTACAATGAGCAGTTCTTC
CASSVDGGSSYNEQFF
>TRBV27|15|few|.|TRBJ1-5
TGTGCCAGCAGTTTAAGGCGGCCTAGCGATCAGCCCCAGCATTTT
CASSLRRPSDQPQHF
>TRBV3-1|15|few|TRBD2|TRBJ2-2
TGTGCCAGCAGCCAAGCGGGAGGAGACACCGGGGAGCTGTTTTTT
CASSQAGGDTGELFF
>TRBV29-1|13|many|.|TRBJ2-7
TGCAGCGTTGAAGCGGGACAAACCTACGAGCAGTACTTC
CSVEAGQTYEQYF
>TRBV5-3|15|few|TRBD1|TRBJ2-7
TGTGCCAGAAGCCTCCGGGACAGCTGCTCCTACGAGCAGTACTTC
CARSLRDSCSYEQYF
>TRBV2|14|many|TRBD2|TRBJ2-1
TGTGCCAGCATGTCAGCGGGAGGGACCAATGAGCAGTTCTTC
CASMSAGGTNEQFF
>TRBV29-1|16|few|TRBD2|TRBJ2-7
TGCAGCGTTGTCTCTCCCCAGCGGGGACGGAGATACGAGCAGTACTTC
CSVVSPQRGRRYEQYF
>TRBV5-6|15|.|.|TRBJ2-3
TGTGCCAGCAGTCCGGGCACAGGGCCCACAGATACGCAGTATTTT
CASSPGTGPTDTQYF
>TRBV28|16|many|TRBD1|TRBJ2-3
TGTGCCAGCAGTCCACCCCCGGGACAGCGTTCAGATACGCAGTATTTT
CASSPPPGQRSDTQYF
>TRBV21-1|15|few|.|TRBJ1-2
TGTGCCAGCAGCAAAGTTGGTGGCAGCCACTATGGCTACACCTTC
CASSKVGGSHYGYTF
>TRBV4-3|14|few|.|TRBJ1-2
TGCGCCAGCAGCCAAGATGCCAGGGGTTATGGCTACACCTTC
CASSQDARGYGYTF
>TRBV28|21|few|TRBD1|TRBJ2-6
TGTGCCAGCAGTCCTCAGGGGGCGCGACGGATGGCGCGCTCTGGGGCCAACGTCCTGACTTTC
CASSPQGARRMARSGANVLTF
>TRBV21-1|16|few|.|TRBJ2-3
TGTGCCAGCACCCCAGGACAGGGACTTAACACAGATACGCAGTATTTT
CASTPGQGLNTDTQYF
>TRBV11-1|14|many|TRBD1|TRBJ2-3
TGTGCCAGCCTGGGACAGGGGGAATCAGATACGCAGTATTTT
CASLGQGESDTQYF
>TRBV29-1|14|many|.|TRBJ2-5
TGCAGCGTTGAATTCGGACGGTGGCAAGAGACCCAGTACTTC
CSVEFGRWQETQYF
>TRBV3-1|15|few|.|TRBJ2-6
TGTGCCAGCAGCCAAGTGGCAGGGGGGGCCAACGTCCTGACTTTC
CASSQVAGGANVLTF
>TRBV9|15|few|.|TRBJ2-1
TGTGCCAGCAGCGAGGGGGTTAGCGTCTACAATGAGCAGTTCTTC
CASSEGVSVYNEQFF